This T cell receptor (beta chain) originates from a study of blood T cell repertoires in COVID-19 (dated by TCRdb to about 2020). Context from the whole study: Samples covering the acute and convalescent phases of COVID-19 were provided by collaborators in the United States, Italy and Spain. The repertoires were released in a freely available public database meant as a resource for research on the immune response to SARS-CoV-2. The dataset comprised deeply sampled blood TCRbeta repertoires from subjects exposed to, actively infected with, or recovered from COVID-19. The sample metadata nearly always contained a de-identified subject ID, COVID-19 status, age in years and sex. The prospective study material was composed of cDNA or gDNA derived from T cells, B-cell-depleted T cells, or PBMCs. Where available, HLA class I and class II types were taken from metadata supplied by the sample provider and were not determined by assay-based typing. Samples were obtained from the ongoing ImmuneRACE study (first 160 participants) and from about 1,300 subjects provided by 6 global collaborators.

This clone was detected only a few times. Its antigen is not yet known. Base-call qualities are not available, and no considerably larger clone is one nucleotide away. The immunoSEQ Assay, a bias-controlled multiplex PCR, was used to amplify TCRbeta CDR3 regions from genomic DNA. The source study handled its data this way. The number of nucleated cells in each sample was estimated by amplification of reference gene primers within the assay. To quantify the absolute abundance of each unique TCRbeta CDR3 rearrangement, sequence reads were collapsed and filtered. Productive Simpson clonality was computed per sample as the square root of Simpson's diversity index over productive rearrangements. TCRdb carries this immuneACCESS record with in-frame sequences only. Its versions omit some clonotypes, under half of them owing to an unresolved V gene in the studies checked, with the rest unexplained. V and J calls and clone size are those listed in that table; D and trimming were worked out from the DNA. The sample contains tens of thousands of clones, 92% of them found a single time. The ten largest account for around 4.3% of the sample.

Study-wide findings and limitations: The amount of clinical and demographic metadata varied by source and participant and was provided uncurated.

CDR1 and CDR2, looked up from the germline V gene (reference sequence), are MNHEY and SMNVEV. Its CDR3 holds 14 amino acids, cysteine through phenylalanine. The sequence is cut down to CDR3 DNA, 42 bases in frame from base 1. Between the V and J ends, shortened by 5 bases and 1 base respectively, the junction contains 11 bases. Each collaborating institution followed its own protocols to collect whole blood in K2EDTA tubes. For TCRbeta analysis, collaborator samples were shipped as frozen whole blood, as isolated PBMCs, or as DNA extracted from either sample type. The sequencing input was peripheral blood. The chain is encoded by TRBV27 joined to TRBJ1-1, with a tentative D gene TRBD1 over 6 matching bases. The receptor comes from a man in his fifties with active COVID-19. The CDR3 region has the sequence CASSPSTGNTEAFF. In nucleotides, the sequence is TGTGCCAGCAGTCCCTCGACAGGGAACACTGAAGCTTTCTTT.